This T cell receptor (beta chain) was observed in a study of cytomegalovirus exposure and HLA in healthy donors (dated by TCRdb to about 2017). Turning to the overall study: According to a later analysis, one platform produced both the 120 validation repertoires and the 720 or so repertoires of the first cohort. The aim of the study was to test whether cataloging public T cell receptors could identify signatures of past pathogen exposure. In addition to the first cohort of 666 subjects, a separate validation cohort of under 150 different subjects was used. To predict cytomegalovirus infection status, the study brought together high-throughput TCR immunosequencing, statistical association of individual TCRs with disease status, and machine learning.

With regard to this clone: Its specific antigen is unknown. No qualities accompany the bases; no much larger clone lies one base away.

The paper as a whole reports these results and caveats: While some public TCRs were present in many individuals, most TCR sequences turned up only very rarely across donors. A later analysis found that TCRs clustered in the first cohort also tended to co-occur in the 95 to 150 validation repertoires, with roughly 95% of cluster scores above 0. The authors suggested that the approach could potentially be extended to other disease states and immunological phenotypes. A few of the identified cytomegalovirus-associated TCR beta chains were confirmed in vitro to be specific for cytomegalovirus antigens. Cytomegalovirus status was reported to be diagnosed by the classifier with high specificity and sensitivity in both the original and validation cohorts. The validation cohort had no HLA typing available for a later analysis, so co-occurrence within that cohort was assessed over all 120 or so repertoires. The study gave a list of 150 to 200 TCR beta chains associated with cytomegalovirus.

The donors were included in the validation cohort of over a hundred subjects, a group kept apart from the roughly 690-subject first cohort. Library preparation employed the immunoSEQ multiplex PCR assay. Per the source publication's procedure: A statistical classification framework was built for diagnosing cytomegalovirus status from the catalog of TCR beta chain sequences. TCRdb obtained this table from immuneACCESS and retained in-frame rearrangements with V and J assigned. These tables miss some clones; where compared with another copy, unresolved V genes account for less than half of the shortfall, and the remainder is unexplained. From that table come the V and J calls and clone size; the DNA was used to work out D and trimming. The sample table holds 90,000 to 130,000 clones, of which 95% were seen once. Of the sample, 0.67% is held by the ten largest clones. CDR1 SGHTA and CDR2 FQGNSA were looked up in the germline V gene. There are 17 amino acids in the CDR3, from cysteine to phenylalanine inclusive. Only the CDR3 DNA is retained, 51 bases long and in frame from the first base. Trimming removed 0 bases from V and 8 bases from J, leaving 17 bases between the germline ends.

The sample comprised PBMCs. The sequence derives from a woman aged 18-30 years in good health and CMV-seronegative. The sequence is built from TRBV7-2 and TRBJ1-6; D gene: possibly TRBD1, on 6 matching bases. The CDR3 region has the sequence CASSLALRQDSDSPLHF. The nucleotide sequence is TGTGCCAGCAGCTTAGCTCTCCGACAGGATTCAGATTCACCCCTCCACTTT. Joined to the reference TRBV7-2 and TRBJ1-6 proteins, this CDR3 gives the full variable domain: GAGVSQSPSNKVTEKGKDVELRCDPISGHTALYWYRQSLGQGLEFLIYFQGNSAPDKSGLPSDRFSAERTGGSVSTLTIQRTQQEDSAVYLCASSLALRQDSDSPLHFGNGTRLTVT.